This T cell receptor (beta chain) is drawn from a study of neurological immune-mediated disorders. From the 5' RACE reads, TCRdb called clonotypes with MiXCR, one entry per CDR3 protein. The sample has about 51,000 distinct CDR3 sequences; 16% are singletons. Germline loops: CDR1 SQVTM, CDR2 ANQGSEA. The CDR3 totals 13 residues. Deletions cut 4 bases from V and 0 bases from J, with 9 bases between. This clonotype was counted ten times or more. The rearrangement uses TRBV29-1 and TRBJ1-1, with D possibly being TRBD1 (5 bases). This clonotype originated in a man in his fifties or sixties in good health. Sequencing was carried out using PBMCs. The CDR3 region is CSVVEGLNTEAFF. CDR3 sequence (DNA): TGCAGCGTTGTTGAGGGGCTGAACACTGAAGCTTTCTTT. The full variable domain, completed using reference TRBV29-1 and TRBJ1-1, is SAVISQKPSRDICQRGTSLTIQCQVDSQVTMMFWYRQQPGQSLTLIATANQGSEATYESGFVIDKFPISRPNLTFSTLTVSNMSPEDSSIYLCSVVEGLNTEAFFGQGTRLTVV.